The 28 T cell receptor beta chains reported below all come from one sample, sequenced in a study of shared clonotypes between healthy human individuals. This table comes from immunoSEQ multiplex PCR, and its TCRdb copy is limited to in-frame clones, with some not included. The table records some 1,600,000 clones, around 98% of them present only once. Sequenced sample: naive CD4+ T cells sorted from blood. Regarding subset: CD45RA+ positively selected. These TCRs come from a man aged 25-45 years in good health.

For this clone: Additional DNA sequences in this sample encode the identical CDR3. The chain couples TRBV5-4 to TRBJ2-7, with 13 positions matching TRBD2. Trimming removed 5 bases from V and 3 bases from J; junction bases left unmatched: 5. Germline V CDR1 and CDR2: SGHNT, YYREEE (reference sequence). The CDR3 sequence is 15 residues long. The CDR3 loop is CASSPRTSGSYEQYF. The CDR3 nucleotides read TGTGCCAGCAGTCCGAGGACTAGCGGGAGCTACGAGCAGTACTTC.

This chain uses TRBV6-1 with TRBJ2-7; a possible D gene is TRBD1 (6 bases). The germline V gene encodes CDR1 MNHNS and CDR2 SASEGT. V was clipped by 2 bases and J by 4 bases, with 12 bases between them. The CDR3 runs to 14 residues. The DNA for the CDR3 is TGTGCCAGCAGTGAACCCGTGACAGGTTACGAGCAGTACTTC. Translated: CASSEPVTGYEQYF.

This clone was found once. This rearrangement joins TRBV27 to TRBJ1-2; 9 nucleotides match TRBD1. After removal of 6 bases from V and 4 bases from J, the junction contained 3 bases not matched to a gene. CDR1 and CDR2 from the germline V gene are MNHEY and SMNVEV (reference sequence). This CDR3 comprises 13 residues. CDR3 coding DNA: TGTGCCAGCAGGCCGACAGGGGGCTATGGCTACACCTTC. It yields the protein CASRPTGGYGYTF.

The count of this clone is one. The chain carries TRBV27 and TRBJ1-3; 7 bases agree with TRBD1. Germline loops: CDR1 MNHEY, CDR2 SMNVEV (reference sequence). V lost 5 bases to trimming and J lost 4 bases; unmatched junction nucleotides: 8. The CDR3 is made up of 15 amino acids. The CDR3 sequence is CASSPGGERGNTIYF. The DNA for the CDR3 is TGTGCCAGCAGTCCAGGGGGAGAGAGGGGAAACACCATATATTTT.

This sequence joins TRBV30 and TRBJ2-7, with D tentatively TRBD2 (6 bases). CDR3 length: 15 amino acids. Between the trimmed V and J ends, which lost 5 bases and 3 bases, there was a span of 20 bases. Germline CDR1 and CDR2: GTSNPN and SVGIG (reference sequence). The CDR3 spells CAWGSFWRDHYEQYF. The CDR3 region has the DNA TGTGCCTGGGGTTCTTTTTGGAGGGACCACTACGAGCAGTACTTC.

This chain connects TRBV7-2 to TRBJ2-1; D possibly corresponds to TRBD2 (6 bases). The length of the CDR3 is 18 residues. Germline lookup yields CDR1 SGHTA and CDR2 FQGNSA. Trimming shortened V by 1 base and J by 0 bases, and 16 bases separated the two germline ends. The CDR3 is CASSLVIASASSYNEQFF. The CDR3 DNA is TGTGCCAGCAGCTTAGTAATCGCTAGCGCTAGCTCCTACAATGAGCAGTTCTTC.

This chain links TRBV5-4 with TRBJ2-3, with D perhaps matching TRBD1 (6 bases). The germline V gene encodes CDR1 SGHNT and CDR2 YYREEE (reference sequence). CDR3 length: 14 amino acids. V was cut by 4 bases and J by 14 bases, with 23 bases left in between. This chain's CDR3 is CASSPELGRGSSYF. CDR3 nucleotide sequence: TGTGCCAGCAGCCCGGAGTTGGGCAGGGGAAGCTCGTATTTT.

CDR3 loop: CASSNERASSSYEQYF. CDR3 DNA: TGTGCCAGTAGTAACGAGAGGGCTTCCTCCTCCTACGAGCAGTACTTC. The chain recombines TRBV19 with TRBJ2-7; TRBD2 is a possible D gene (5 bases). Trimming removed 4 bases at V and 0 bases at J, with 16 bases between. CDR3 size: 16 residues. Germline loops: CDR1 LNHDA, CDR2 SQIVND (reference sequence).

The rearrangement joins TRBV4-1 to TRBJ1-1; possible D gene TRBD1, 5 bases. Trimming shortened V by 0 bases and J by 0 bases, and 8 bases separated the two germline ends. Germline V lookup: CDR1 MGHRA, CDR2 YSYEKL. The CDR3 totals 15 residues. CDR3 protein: CASSQEVRVNTEAFF. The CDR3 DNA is TGCGCCAGCAGCCAAGAAGTCAGGGTGAACACTGAAGCTTTCTTT.

The CDR3 DNA sequence: TGCGCCAGCAGCGTGGTCCAAGAGACCCAGTACTTC. Protein product: CASSVVQETQYF. The V and J genes are TRBV5-1 and TRBJ2-5; D is unresolved. The V and J ends lost 4 bases and 1 base respectively, with 5 bases between them. Per the germline V gene, CDR1 is SGHRS and CDR2 is YFSETQ. The CDR3 covers 12 residues. Full variable domain (remainder filled in from reference TRBV5-1 and TRBJ2-5): KAGVTQTPRYLIKTRGQQVTLSCSPISGHRSVSWYQQTPGQGLQFLFEYFSETQRNKGNFPGRFSGRQFSNSRSEMNVSTLELGDSALYLCASSVVQETQYFGPGTRLLVL.

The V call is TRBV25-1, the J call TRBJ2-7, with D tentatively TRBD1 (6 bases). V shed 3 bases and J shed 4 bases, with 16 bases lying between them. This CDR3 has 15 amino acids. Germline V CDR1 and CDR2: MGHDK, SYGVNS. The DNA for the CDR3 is TGTGCCAGCAGTGACCCCACAGGGACGGCTTACGAGCAGTACTTC. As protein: CASSDPTGTAYEQYF.

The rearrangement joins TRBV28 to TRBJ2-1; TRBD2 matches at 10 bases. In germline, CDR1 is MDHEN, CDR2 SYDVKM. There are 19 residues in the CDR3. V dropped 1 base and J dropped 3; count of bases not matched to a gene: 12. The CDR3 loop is CASSLSRLAGVNGYNEQFF. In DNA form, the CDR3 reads TGTGCCAGCAGTTTATCCCGTCTAGCGGGAGTAAATGGCTACAATGAGCAGTTCTTC.

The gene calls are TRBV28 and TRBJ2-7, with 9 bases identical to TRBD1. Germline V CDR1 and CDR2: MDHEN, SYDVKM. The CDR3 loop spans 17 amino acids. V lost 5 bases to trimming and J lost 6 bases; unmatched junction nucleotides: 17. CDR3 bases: TGTGCCAGCAGTCCCCTCGGGACGAACAGGGGGCAGCCCGAGCAGTACTTC. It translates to CASSPLGTNRGQPEQYF.

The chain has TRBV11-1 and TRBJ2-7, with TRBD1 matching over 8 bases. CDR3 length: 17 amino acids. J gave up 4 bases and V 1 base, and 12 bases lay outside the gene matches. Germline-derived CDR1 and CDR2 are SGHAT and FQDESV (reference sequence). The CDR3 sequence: CASSLGGQGLKPYEQYF. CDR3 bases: TGTGCCAGCAGCTTAGGAGGACAGGGCCTCAAACCTTACGAGCAGTACTTC. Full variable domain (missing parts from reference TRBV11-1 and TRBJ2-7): EAEVAQSPRYKITEKSQAVAFWCDPISGHATLYWYRQILGQGPELLVQFQDESVVDDSQLPKDRFSAERLKGVDSTLKIQPAELGDSAMYLCASSLGGQGLKPYEQYFGPGTRLTVT.

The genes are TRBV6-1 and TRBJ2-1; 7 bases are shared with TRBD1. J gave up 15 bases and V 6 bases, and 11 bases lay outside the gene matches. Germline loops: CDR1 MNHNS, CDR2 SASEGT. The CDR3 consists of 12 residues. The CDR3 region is CASSRDSHTSFF. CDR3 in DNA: TGTGCCAGCAGCAGGGACAGCCATACCTCGTTCTTC.

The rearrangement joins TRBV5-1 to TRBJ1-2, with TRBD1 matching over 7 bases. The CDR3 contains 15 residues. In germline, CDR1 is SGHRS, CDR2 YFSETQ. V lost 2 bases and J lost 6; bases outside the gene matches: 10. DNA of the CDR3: TGCGCCAGCAGCTTAAAGACAGGGTCGTTAAATGGCTACACCTTC. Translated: CASSLKTGSLNGYTF.

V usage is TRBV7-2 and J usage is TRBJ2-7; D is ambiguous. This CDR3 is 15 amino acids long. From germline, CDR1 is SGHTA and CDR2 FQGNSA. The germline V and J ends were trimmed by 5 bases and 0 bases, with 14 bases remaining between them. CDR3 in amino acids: CASSVGSGVSYEQYF. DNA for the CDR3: TGTGCCAGCAGCGTTGGGTCTGGGGTCTCCTACGAGCAGTACTTC.

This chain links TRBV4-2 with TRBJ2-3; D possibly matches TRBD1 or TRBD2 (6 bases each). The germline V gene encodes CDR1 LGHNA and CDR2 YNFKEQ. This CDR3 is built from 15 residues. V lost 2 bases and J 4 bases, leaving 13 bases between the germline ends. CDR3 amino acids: CASSQQRRGADTQYF. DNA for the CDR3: TGTGCCAGCAGCCAACAGCGGAGGGGGGCAGATACGCAGTATTTT.

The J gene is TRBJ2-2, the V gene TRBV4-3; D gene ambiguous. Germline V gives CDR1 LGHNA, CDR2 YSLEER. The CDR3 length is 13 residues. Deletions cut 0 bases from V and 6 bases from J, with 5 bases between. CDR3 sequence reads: CASSQDLAGELFF. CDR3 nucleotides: TGCGCCAGCAGCCAAGATCTCGCCGGGGAGCTGTTTTTT.

As DNA, the CDR3 is TGTGCCAGCAGCTTGGTCCCGGGATCGGAGACCCAGTACTTC. Protein: CASSLVPGSETQYF. V and J are TRBV5-4 and TRBJ2-5, with a weak D call TRBD2 (5 bases). Trimming removed 0 bases at V and 5 bases at J, with 11 bases between. The CDR3 consists of 14 residues. The V gene's germline CDR1 is SGHNT and CDR2 YYREEE (reference sequence).

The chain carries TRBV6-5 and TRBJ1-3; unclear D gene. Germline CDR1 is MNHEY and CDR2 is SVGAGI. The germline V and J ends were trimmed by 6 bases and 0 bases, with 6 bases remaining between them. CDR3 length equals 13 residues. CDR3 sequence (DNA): TGTGCCAGCAGGAGGATCTCTGGAAACACCATATATTTT. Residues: CASRRISGNTIYF.

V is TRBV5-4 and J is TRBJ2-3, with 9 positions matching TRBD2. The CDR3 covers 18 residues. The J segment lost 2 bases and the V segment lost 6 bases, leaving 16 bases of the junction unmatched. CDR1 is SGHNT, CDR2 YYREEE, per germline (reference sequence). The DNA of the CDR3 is TGTGCCAGCATCTCTAGGTCGGCTAGCGGGACGAACACAGATACGCAGTATTTT. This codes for CASISRSASGTNTDTQYF.

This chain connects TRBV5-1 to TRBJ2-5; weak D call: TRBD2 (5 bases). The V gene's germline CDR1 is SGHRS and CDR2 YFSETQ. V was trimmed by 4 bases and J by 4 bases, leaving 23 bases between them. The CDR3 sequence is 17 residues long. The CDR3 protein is CASSPSGLADGRETQYF. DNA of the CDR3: TGCGCCAGCAGCCCGAGCGGCCTAGCCGATGGACGAGAGACCCAGTACTTC.

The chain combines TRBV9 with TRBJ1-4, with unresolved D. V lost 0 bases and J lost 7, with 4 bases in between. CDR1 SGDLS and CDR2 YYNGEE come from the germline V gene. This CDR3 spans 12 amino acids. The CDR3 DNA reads TGTGCCAGCAGCGTAGAGGGTGAAAAACTGTTTTTT. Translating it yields CASSVEGEKLFF.

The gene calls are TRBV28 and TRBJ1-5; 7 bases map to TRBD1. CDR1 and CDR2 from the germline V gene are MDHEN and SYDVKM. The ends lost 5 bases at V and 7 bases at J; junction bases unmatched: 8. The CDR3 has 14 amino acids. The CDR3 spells CASSKTGFGQPQHF. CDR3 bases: TGTGCCAGCAGTAAGACAGGGTTTGGGCAGCCCCAGCATTTT.

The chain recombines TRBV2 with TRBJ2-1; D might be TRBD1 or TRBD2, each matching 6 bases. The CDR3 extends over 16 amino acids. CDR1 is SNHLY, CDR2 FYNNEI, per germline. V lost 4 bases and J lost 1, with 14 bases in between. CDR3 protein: CASSGGGRWSYNEQFF. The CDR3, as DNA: TGTGCCAGCAGTGGTGGGGGGCGTTGGTCCTACAATGAGCAGTTCTTC.

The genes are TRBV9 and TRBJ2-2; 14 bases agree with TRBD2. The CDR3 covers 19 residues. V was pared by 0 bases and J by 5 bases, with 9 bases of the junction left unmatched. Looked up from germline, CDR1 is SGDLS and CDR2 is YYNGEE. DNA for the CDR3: TGTGCCAGCAGCGTAGAGAGGCCGGGACTAGCGGGAGAGACCGGGGAGCTGTTTTTT. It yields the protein CASSVERPGLAGETGELFF.

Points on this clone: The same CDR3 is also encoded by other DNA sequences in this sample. CDR3 protein: CASSLTGGYEQYF. The CDR3 DNA reads as TGCGCCAGCAGCTTAACAGGGGGCTACGAGCAGTACTTC. The chain carries TRBV5-1 and TRBJ2-7; 8 bases agree with TRBD1. There are 13 residues in the CDR3. The V gene end was trimmed by 2 bases and the J gene end by 3 bases; junction bases not matched to a gene: 1. The germline V gene has CDR1 SGHRS and CDR2 YFSETQ.